These 15 T cell receptor beta chains originate from one sample sequenced in a study of Ad26.COV2.S vaccination and SARS-CoV-2 variants. Treatment reported: 15 to 20 received Ad26.COV2.S at low or high dose, single or two shots; 5 received placebo; per-sample allocation not given. Samples were taken on day 63 after the first vaccine or placebo injection. The data were produced by immunoSEQ multiplex PCR, yet TCRdb's version contains in-frame clones alone and is incomplete. The table records around 310,000 clones, roughly 90% of them present only once. Here the sequenced sample was peripheral blood, taken in a trial of Ad26.COV2.S vaccine versus placebo. The receptors come from a person between 18 and 65 years old who received the Ad26.COV2.S COVID-19 vaccine or a placebo.

The chain employs TRBV7-2 and TRBJ1-1, with D possibly matching TRBD1 (6 bases). The germline V and J ends were trimmed by 2 bases and 0 bases, with 10 bases remaining between them. Per the germline V gene, CDR1 is SGHTA and CDR2 is FQGNSA. The CDR3 covers 15 residues. The CDR3 loop reads CASSLRQVVNTEAFF. The CDR3 DNA is TGTGCCAGCAGCTTAAGACAGGTAGTGAACACTGAAGCTTTCTTT.

The chain carries TRBV19 and TRBJ2-1; possible D gene TRBD1, 6 bases. This CDR3 has 14 amino acids. Germline CDR1 and CDR2: LNHDA and SQIVND (reference sequence). Trimming removed 4 bases at V and 6 bases at J, with 13 bases between. The CDR3 is CASSRGLQGNEQFF. The CDR3 DNA reads as TGTGCCAGTAGTAGGGGCCTACAGGGCAATGAGCAGTTCTTC.

This chain connects TRBV18 to TRBJ1-4, with D unclear. Per the germline V gene, CDR1 is KGHSH and CDR2 is LQKENI. The V end lost 4 bases, the J end lost 0 bases, and 12 bases lay between the germline ends. The CDR3 spans 16 residues. The chain's CDR3 is CASSQSTTSTNEKLFF. The CDR3 region has the DNA TGTGCCAGCTCACAATCGACAACTTCAACTAATGAAAAACTGTTTTTT. The whole variable domain, filled in from reference TRBV18 and TRBJ1-4, reads NAGVMQNPRHLVRRRGQEARLRCSPMKGHSHVYWYRQLPEEGLKFMVYLQKENIIDESGMPKERFSAEFPKEGPSILRIQQVVRGDSAAYFCASSQSTTSTNEKLFFGSGTQLSVL.

The chain recombines TRBV13 with TRBJ2-7, with 7 bases identical to TRBD2. CDR3 size: 13 residues. Germline V gene sequence: CDR1 PRHDT, CDR2 FYEKMQ (reference sequence). J was trimmed by 6 bases and V by 5 bases; bases with no gene match: 7. The CDR3 nucleotides read TGTGCCAGCAGCCCGCGGACTAGTGTCGAGCAGTACGTC. It is translated as CASSPRTSVEQYV.

The chain uses TRBV11-2 and TRBJ2-3, with no clear D. V was cut by 3 bases and J by 4 bases, with 2 bases left in between. The CDR3 has 11 amino acids. Germline V gene sequence: CDR1 SGHAT, CDR2 FQNNGV. The CDR3 region has the DNA TGTGCCAGCAGCTTTGCAGATACGCAGTATTTT. This gives the protein CASSFADTQYF. Supplemented by reference TRBV11-2 and TRBJ2-3, the full variable domain reads EAGVAQSPRYKIIEKRQSVAFWCNPISGHATLYWYQQILGQGPKLLIQFQNNGVVDDSQLPKDRFSAERLKGVDSTLKIQPAKLEDSAVYLCASSFADTQYFGPGTRLTVL.

The chain couples TRBV19 to TRBJ1-1; 7 nucleotides line up with TRBD1. The germline gives CDR1 LNHDA, CDR2 SQIVND (reference sequence). Trimming at V came to 4 bases and at J to 1 base, leaving 6 bases not matched to a gene. The CDR3 has 15 amino acids. CDR3 nucleotide sequence: TGTGCCAGTAGTACCTCGACAGGGTGGAACACTGAAGCTTTCTTT. This translates into CASSTSTGWNTEAFF.

The CDR3 reads CASSQDTAGAGSPLHF. CDR3 DNA: TGCGCCAGCAGCCAAGATACGGCGGGGGCCGGGTCACCCCTCCACTTT. The chain couples TRBV4-3 to TRBJ1-6, with a possible D match to TRBD1 (6 bases). This CDR3 has 16 residues. The germline CDR1 and CDR2 sequences are LGHNA and YSLEER. V shed 0 bases and J shed 10 bases, with 16 bases lying between them.

This rearrangement joins TRBV6-1 to TRBJ1-2; D may be TRBD1 (5 bases). Trimming took 2 bases from V and 11 from J, leaving 12 bases between them. The CDR3 spans 12 residues. CDR1 and CDR2 from the germline V gene are MNHNS and SASEGT. As DNA, the CDR3 is TGTGCCAGCAGTGAATATCAGGGAAGGTACACCTTC. As protein: CASSEYQGRYTF.

The chain combines TRBV29-1 with TRBJ2-3, with 12 bases that match TRBD2. The V gene end was trimmed by 7 bases and the J gene end by 0 bases; junction bases not matched to a gene: 8. The length of the CDR3 is 16 residues. Germline V CDR1 and CDR2: SQVTM, ANQGSEA. The CDR3 DNA sequence: TGCAGCGCCCGGACTAGCGGGAAGGTTAGCACAGATACGCAGTATTTT. As protein: CSARTSGKVSTDTQYF.

This clone showed up just once. The rearrangement uses TRBV19 and TRBJ2-1; 7 bases fit TRBD2. The ends lost 6 bases at V and 0 bases at J; junction bases unmatched: 11. The CDR3 runs 17 residues. Germline-derived CDR1 and CDR2 are LNHDA and SQIVND (reference sequence). CDR3 loop: CASRPLGRESSYNEQFF. CDR3 DNA: TGTGCCAGTAGGCCGCTCGGGCGGGAGAGCTCCTACAATGAGCAGTTCTTC.

The chain carries TRBV28 and TRBJ1-6; no firm D call. CDR1 is MDHEN and CDR2 is SYDVKM in the germline V gene. The CDR3 totals 12 residues. The V end lost 8 bases, the J end lost 7 bases, and 9 bases lay between the germline ends. CDR3: CASGVVNSPLHF. The CDR3 region has the DNA TGTGCCAGCGGGGTCGTGAATTCACCCCTCCACTTT.

The rearrangement links TRBV6-1 to TRBJ1-6; D is ambiguous. The CDR3 is 16 residues long. Germline loops: CDR1 MNHNS, CDR2 SASEGT. The V end lost 1 base, the J end lost 3 bases, and 10 bases lay between the germline ends. The CDR3 DNA follows: TGTGCCAGCAGTGAAGTGGGGAAAAACTATAATTCACCCCTCCACTTT. Protein sequence: CASSEVGKNYNSPLHF.

The V gene is TRBV12-3 or TRBV12-4, the J gene TRBJ1-1, with 8 bases that match TRBD1. Trimming cost V 7 bases and J 4 bases; bases outside gene matches: 5. The CDR3 runs 13 residues. The DNA of the CDR3 is TGTGCCAGCAAGCCCACAGGGGGCACTGAAGCTTTCTTT. As protein: CASKPTGGTEAFF.

The V call is TRBV2, the J call TRBJ2-3; no firm D call. Trimming left V 6 bases short and J 8 bases short, with 9 bases between. The CDR3 extends over 11 amino acids. Germline CDR1 and CDR2: SNHLY and FYNNEI. Here the CDR3 reads CASSLPATQYF. In DNA, the CDR3 is TGTGCCAGCAGCCTCCCTGCTACGCAGTATTTT.

This rearrangement joins TRBV10-1 to TRBJ1-4; D not resolved. The CDR3 runs to 14 residues. Germline V lookup: CDR1 WNHNN, CDR2 SYGVQD (reference sequence). V lost 0 bases and J lost 6, with 8 bases in between. This CDR3 reads CASSESAGDEKLFF. In nucleotides, the CDR3 is TGCGCCAGCAGTGAGTCGGCTGGGGATGAAAAACTGTTTTTT.